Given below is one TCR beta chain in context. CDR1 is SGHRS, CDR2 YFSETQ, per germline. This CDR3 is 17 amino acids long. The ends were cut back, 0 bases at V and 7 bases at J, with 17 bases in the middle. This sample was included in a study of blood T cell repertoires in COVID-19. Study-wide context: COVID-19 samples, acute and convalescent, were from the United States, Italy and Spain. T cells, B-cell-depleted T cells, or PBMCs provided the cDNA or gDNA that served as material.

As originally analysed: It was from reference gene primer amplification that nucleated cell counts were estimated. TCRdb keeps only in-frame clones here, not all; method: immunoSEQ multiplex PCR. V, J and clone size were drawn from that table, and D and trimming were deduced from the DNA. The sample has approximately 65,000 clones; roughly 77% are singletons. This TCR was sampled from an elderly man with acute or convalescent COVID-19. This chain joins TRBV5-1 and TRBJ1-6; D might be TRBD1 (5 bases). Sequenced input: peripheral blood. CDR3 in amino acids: CASSLARDGGANSPLHF. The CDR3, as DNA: TGCGCCAGCAGCTTGGCCCGGGACGGCGGGGCAAATTCACCCCTCCACTTT.